This T cell receptor (beta chain) is drawn from a study of CD8+ T cells in alopecia areata. Turning to the study itself: The authors grafted skin from roughly 6-12-month-old C3H/HeJ donors with spontaneous alopecia onto approximately 6-11-week-old female C3H/HeJ mice.

Once RNA had been extracted, it was reverse transcribed into cDNA to act as the sequencing template. Clones were sequenced by immunoSEQ multiplex PCR, and TCRdb holds only the in-frame ones, with some missing. The table lists about 270,000 clones, with no singletons. Cells from pooled cutaneous lymph nodes were sorted by CD4, CD8alpha, NKG2D, NKG2ACE and other markers. The table lists this clone with a few counts. The antigen remains unidentified. Any gene name here is a mouse gene name. The CDR3 extends 4 residues past the end of the read, so its final part is completed from the germline J gene. Within the sample, other DNA sequences also encode this same CDR3. Germline CDR1 LGHNA, CDR2 YNLKQL (reference sequence). The CDR3 is 14 residues long. Study-level findings and limits: Scalp lesions, especially in alopecia totalis/universalis, had higher clonality than normal scalp.

This chain connects TRBV5 to TRBJ2-5; 8 bases match TRBD1. The sequenced sample was CD4+ T cells sorted from a lymph node. The source of this sequence is a C3H/HeJ mouse with alopecia areata. This mouse strain has H2-k as its MHC haplotype. The CDR3 bases that were read are TGTGCCAGCAGCCAAGGACAGGGGAGGGAC. Protein product: CASSQGQGRD. The entire CDR3 protein is CASSQGQGRDTQYF.